This TCR beta chain was retrieved from a study of cytomegalovirus exposure and HLA in healthy donors. Primers included in the PCR were 60 Vbeta and 13 Jbeta primers. TCRdb keeps only in-frame clones here, not all; method: immunoSEQ multiplex PCR. The table has about 160,000 clones, 82% seen once. With respect to this clone: Its antigen is currently unknown.

The donors were healthy bone marrow donors. Broader study findings: V- and J-gene trimming in TCR beta was tied to a missense DCLRE1C variant by an analysis performed later. According to a later analysis, donors in an Asian-associated ancestry cluster reportedly had fewer N-insertions than the roughly 720-donor mean. Generally TCR sequences proved uncommon, though certain public TCRs appeared in numerous donors.

The germline CDR1 and CDR2 sequences are SGHDN and FVKESK. The CDR3 loop spans 16 amino acids. After removal of 1 base from V and 1 base from J, the junction contained 4 bases not matched to a gene. The sequencing input was PBMCs. This chain links TRBV14 with TRBJ1-1; 9 positions agree with TRBD1. This TCR was sampled from a girl aged 10 to 17 in good health and CMV-seropositive. The CDR3: CASSQALGQGNTEAFF. Written as DNA, the CDR3 is TGTGCCAGCAGCCAAGCCTTGGGACAGGGGAACACTGAAGCTTTCTTT.